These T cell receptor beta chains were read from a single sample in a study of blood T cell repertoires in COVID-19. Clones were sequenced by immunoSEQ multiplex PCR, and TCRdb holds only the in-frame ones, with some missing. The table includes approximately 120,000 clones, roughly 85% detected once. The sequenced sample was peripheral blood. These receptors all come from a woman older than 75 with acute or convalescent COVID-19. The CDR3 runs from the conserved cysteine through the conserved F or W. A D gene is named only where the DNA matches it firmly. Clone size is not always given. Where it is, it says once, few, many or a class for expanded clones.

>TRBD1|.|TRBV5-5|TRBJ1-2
CASSYFSGGVNYGYTF
TGTGCCAGCAGCTATTTCTCAGGGGGCGTTAACTATGGCTACACCTTC
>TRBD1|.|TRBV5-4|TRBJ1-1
CASSLERQGQREAFF
TGTGCCAGCAGCTTAGAAAGACAGGGTCAGAGAGAAGCTTTCTTT
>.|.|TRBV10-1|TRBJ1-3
CASRSRGTPGNTIYF
TGCGCCAGTCGATCCAGGGGAACTCCTGGAAACACCATATATTTT
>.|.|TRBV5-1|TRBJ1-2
CASRVREESGYTF
TGCGCCAGCAGGGTAAGGGAGGAATCGGGCTACACCTTC
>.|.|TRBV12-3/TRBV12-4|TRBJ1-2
CASSPQGLYGYTF
TGTGCCAGCAGTCCGCAGGGCCTCTATGGCTACACCTTC
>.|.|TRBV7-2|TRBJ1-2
CASSLTGTFYGYTF
TGTGCCAGCAGCCTAACCGGGACTTTCTATGGCTACACCTTC
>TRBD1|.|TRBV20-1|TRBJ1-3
CSASRTGDPGNTIYF
TGCAGTGCTAGTAGAACAGGGGACCCTGGAAACACCATATATTTT
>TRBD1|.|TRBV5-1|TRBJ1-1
CASSSAGGLEAFF
TGCGCCAGCAGCTCCGCAGGGGGCCTGGAAGCTTTCTTT
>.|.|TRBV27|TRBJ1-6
CASGQYNSPLHF
TGTGCCAGTGGACAGTATAATTCACCCCTCCACTTT
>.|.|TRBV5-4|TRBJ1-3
CASSSTRGFSSGNTIYF
TGTGCCAGCAGCTCAACCAGGGGATTCTCCTCTGGAAACACCATATATTTT
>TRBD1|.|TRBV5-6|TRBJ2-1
CASSELGQGVVNEQFF
TGTGCCAGCAGCGAACTCGGACAGGGGGTAGTCAATGAGCAGTTCTTC
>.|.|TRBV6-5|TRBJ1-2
CASSSIVAGKIYGYTF
TGTGCCAGCAGTTCTATCGTGGCAGGCAAAATCTATGGCTACACCTTC
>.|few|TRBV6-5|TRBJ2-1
CASSWGRRGEQFF
TGTGCCAGCAGCTGGGGAAGAAGGGGTGAGCAGTTCTTC
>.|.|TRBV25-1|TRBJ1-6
CASSDAGFSYNSPLHF
TGTGCCAGCAGTGATGCCGGGTTCTCCTATAATTCACCCCTCCACTTT
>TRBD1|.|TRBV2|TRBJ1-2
CASRRTGGVYGYTF
TGTGCCAGCAGGCGGACAGGGGGCGTCTATGGCTACACCTTC
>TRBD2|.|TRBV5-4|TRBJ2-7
CASSRTSGGSEQYF
TGTGCCAGCAGCCGGACTAGCGGGGGTTCCGAGCAGTACTTC
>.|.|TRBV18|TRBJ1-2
CASSPGGVGRGNGYTF
TGTGCCAGCTCACCAGGAGGAGTAGGCAGGGGTAATGGCTACACCTTC
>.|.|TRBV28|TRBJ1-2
CASRDIDYGYTF
TGTGCCTCCCGGGACATCGACTATGGCTACACCTTC
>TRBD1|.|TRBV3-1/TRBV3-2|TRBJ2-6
CASSRRDRAPSGANVLTF
TGTGCCAGCAGCCGCCGGGACAGGGCACCGTCTGGGGCCAACGTCCTGACTTTC
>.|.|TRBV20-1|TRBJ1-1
CSARSGTEAFF
TGCAGTGCGCGCTCGGGGACTGAAGCTTTCTTT
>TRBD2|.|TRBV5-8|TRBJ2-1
CASSATGLASSYNEQFF
TGTGCCAGCAGCGCAACAGGACTAGCAAGCTCCTACAATGAGCAGTTCTTC
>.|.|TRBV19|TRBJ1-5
CASSMELRHQPQHF
TGTGCCAGTAGTATGGAATTGCGGCATCAGCCCCAGCATTTT
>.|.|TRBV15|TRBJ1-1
CATSREVRLQNTEAFF
TGTGCCACCAGCAGAGAGGTGCGGTTACAGAACACTGAAGCTTTCTTT
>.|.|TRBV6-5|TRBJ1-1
CASSPTVNTEAFF
TGTGCCAGCAGCCCGACAGTTAACACTGAAGCTTTCTTT
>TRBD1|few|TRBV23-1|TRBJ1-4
CASSQAGQPNEKLFF
TGCGCCAGCAGTCAAGCGGGACAGCCTAATGAAAAACTGTTTTTT
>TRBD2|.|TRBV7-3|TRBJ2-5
CASSLSGGFETQYF
TGTGCCAGCAGCTTATCGGGGGGGTTCGAGACCCAGTACTTC
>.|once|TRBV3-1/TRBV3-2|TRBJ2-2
CASSQARETGELFF
TGTGCCAGCAGCCAAGCCCGGGAAACCGGGGAGCTGTTTTTT
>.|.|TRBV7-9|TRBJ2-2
CASSSTGPNTGELFF
TGTGCCAGCAGCTCAACAGGGCCGAACACCGGGGAGCTGTTTTTT
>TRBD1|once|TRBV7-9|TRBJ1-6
CASSPSRQGSSYNSPLHF
TGTGCCAGCAGCCCATCCCGACAGGGAAGCTCCTATAATTCACCCCTCCACTTT
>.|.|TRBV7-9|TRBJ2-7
CASSSVGGSYEQYF
TGTGCCAGCAGCTCGGTAGGGGGCTCCTACGAGCAGTACTTC
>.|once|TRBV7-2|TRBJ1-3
CASSLAQGRSGNTIYF
TGTGCCAGCAGCTTAGCTCAGGGTCGGTCTGGAAACACCATATATTTT
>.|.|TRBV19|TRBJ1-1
CASIAVFRGEAFF
TGTGCCAGTATAGCCGTCTTTCGAGGTGAAGCTTTCTTT
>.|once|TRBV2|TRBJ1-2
CASSPAGMDFSYGYTF
TGTGCCAGCAGTCCTGCAGGGATGGATTTTTCCTATGGCTACACCTTC
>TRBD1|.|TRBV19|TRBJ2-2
CASSTRQGSTGELFF
TGTGCCAGTAGTACCCGACAGGGGTCCACCGGGGAGCTGTTTTTT
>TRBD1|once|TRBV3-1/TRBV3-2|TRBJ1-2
CASSGTGPGYGYTF
TGTGCCAGCAGCGGGACAGGGCCAGGGTATGGCTACACCTTC
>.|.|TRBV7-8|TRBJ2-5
CASSPGQQETQYF
TGTGCCAGCAGCCCCGGACAGCAAGAGACCCAGTACTTC
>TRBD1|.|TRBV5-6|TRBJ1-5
CASSPWDRGGFGQPQHF
TGTGCCAGCAGCCCCTGGGACAGGGGAGGCTTCGGTCAGCCCCAGCATTTT
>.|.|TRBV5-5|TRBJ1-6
CASSPRMATDSPLHF
TGTGCCAGCAGCCCCAGGATGGCTACCGACTCACCCCTCCACTTT
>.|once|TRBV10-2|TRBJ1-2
CASRGSAGYTF
TGCGCCAGCCGAGGCAGTGCTGGCTACACCTTC
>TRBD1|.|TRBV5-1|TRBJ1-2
CASSLGQGANGYTF
TGCGCCAGCAGCTTGGGACAGGGGGCAAATGGCTACACCTTC